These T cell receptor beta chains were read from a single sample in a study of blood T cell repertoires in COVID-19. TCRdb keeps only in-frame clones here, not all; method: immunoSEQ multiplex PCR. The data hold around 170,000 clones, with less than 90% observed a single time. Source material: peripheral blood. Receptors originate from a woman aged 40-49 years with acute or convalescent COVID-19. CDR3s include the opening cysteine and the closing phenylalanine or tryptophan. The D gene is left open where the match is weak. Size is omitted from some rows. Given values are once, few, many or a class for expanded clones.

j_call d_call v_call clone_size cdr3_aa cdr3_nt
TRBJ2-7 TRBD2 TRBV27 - CASSPASGSLYEQYF TGTGCCAGCAGTCCAGCTAGCGGGAGTCTCTACGAGCAGTACTTC
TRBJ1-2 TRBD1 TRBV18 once CASSSQGGYGYTF TGTGCCAGCTCATCTCAGGGGGGCTATGGCTACACCTTC
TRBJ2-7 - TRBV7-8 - CASSLEAPQGPVIVQYF TGTGCCAGCAGCTTGGAGGCCCCTCAGGGGCCAGTTATAGTGCAGTACTTC
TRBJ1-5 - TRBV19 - CASSPLIRGYSNQPQHF TGTGCCAGTAGTCCGCTCATCCGGGGTTATAGCAATCAGCCCCAGCATTTT
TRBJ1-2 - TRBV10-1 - CASRRTDYGYTF TGCGCCAGCAGGAGGACAGACTATGGCTACACCTTC
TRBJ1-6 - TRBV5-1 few CASSLRPGKENSPLHF TGCGCCAGCAGCTTGAGGCCCGGGAAGGAGAATTCACCCCTCCACTTT
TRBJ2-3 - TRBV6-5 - CASSRGAPTDTQYF TGTGCCAGTTCCAGGGGGGCCCCCACAGATACGCAGTATTTT
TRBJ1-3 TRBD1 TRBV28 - CASVDRVSFGNTIYF TGTGCCAGCGTAGACAGGGTATCCTTTGGAAACACCATATATTTT
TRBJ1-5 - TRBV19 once CASSTHVDGGNQPQHF TGTGCCAGTAGTACCCATGTTGATGGAGGCAATCAGCCCCAGCATTTT
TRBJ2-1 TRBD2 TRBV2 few CASAGLAGTIGEQFF TGTGCCAGCGCAGGACTAGCGGGAACAATAGGTGAGCAGTTCTTC
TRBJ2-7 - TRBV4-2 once CASSQELRPSNEQYF TGTGCCAGCAGCCAAGAACTACGCCCATCTAACGAGCAGTACTTC
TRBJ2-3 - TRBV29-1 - CSGGQGFLGADTQYF TGCAGCGGGGGCCAGGGGTTTTTGGGGGCAGATACGCAGTATTTT
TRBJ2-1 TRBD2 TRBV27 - CASSLTGPRGRGGEQFF TGTGCCAGCAGTTTAACGGGTCCCCGCGGGAGGGGGGGTGAGCAGTTCTTC
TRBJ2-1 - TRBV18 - CASSPMELANEQFF TGTGCCAGCTCACCAATGGAGCTGGCAAATGAGCAGTTCTTC
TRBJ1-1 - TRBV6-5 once CASKLRGGTEAFF TGTGCCAGCAAACTCAGGGGTGGAACTGAAGCTTTCTTT
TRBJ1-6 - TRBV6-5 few CASSYESYNSPLHF TGTGCCAGCAGTTACGAGTCCTATAATTCACCCCTCCACTTT
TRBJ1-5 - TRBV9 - CASSSGGLEPQHF TGTGCCAGCAGCTCCGGAGGATTGGAGCCCCAGCATTTT
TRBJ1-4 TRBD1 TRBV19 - CASRKTGADEKLFF TGTGCCAGTAGGAAGACAGGGGCGGATGAAAAACTGTTTTTT
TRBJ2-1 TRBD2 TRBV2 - CASSERGTSSYNEQFF TGTGCCAGCAGTGAAAGGGGGACTAGCAGCTACAATGAGCAGTTCTTC
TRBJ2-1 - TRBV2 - CASSAQGSYNEQFF TGTGCCAGCAGCGCCCAGGGGTCCTACAATGAGCAGTTCTTC
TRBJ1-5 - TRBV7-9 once CASRLSGGNQPQHF TGTGCCAGCAGGCTCTCCGGGGGCAATCAGCCCCAGCATTTT
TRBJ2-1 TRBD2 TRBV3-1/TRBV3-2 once CASSQDLSGLAGSPEQFF TGTGCCAGCAGCCAAGATCTGTCGGGGCTAGCGGGGTCACCTGAGCAGTTCTTC
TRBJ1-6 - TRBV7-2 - CASSLGGAGNSPLHF TGTGCCAGCAGCTTAGGTGGCGCGGGTAATTCACCCCTCCACTTT
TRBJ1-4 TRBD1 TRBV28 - CASASPGQGNEKLFF TGTGCCAGCGCCTCACCGGGACAGGGTAATGAAAAACTGTTTTTT
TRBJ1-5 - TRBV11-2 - CASSLDGAGHQPQHF TGTGCCAGCAGCTTAGATGGGGCAGGCCATCAGCCCCAGCATTTT
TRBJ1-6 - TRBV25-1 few CASSEQGPYSPLHF TGTGCCAGCAGTGAACAGGGGCCATATTCACCCCTCCACTTT
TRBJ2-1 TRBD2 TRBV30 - CAWIGSGGNNEQFF TGTGCCTGGATAGGTTCCGGGGGGAACAATGAGCAGTTCTTC
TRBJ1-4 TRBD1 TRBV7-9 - CASSLGPGGEKLFF TGTGCCAGCAGCTTAGGCCCAGGGGGCGAAAAACTGTTTTTT
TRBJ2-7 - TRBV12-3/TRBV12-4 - CASSLWTVYEQYF TGTGCCAGCAGTTTATGGACAGTTTACGAGCAGTACTTC
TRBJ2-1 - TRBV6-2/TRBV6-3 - CASSRPRGTINEQFF TGTGCCAGCAGTCGGCCCCGCGGGACCATCAATGAGCAGTTCTTC
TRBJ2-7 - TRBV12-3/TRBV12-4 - CASSPQGNEQYF TGTGCCAGCAGTCCACAGGGAAACGAGCAGTACTTC
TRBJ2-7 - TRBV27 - CASSIRKRDSHEQYF TGTGCCAGCAGCATAAGGAAGAGAGATAGCCACGAGCAGTACTTC
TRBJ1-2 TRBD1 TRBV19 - CASSSTQGFSSGYTF TGTGCCAGTAGTTCAACACAGGGGTTCTCGTCTGGCTACACCTTC
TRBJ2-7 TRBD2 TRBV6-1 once CASSYSGDSYEQYF TGTGCCAGCAGTTATAGCGGGGATAGCTACGAGCAGTACTTC
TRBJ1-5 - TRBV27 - CASSLLASNQPQHF TGTGCCAGCAGCCTACTAGCCTCCAATCAGCCCCAGCATTTT
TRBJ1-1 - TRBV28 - CASSVQGNTEAFF TGTGCCAGCAGTGTACAGGGAAACACTGAAGCTTTCTTT
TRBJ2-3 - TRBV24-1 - CATSDRSRLANTDTQYF TGTGCCACCAGTGACAGGAGCAGGCTAGCGAACACAGATACGCAGTATTTT
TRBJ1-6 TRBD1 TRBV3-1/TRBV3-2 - CASSLGTDNSPLHF TGTGCCAGCAGCCTCGGGACAGATAATTCACCCCTCCACTTT
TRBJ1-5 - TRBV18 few CASSPSGGLQPQHF TGTGCCAGCTCACCCTCGGGGGGCCTACAGCCCCAGCATTTT
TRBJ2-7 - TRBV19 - CASSITGNYEQYF TGTGCCAGTAGTATAACAGGGAACTACGAGCAGTACTTC
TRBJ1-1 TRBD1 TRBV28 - CASSDEDRELVAEAFF TGTGCCAGCAGCGATGAGGACAGGGAGCTGGTAGCTGAAGCTTTCTTT